These T cell receptor beta chains were read from a single sample in a study of T cells in Graves' hyperthyroidism and ophthalmopathy. Via MiXCR, TCRdb re-called the multiplex PCR reads, giving one row per CDR3 protein. The sample includes some 510,000 distinct CDR3 sequences, about 20% of them seen just once. The sample comprised blood. All receptors come from a man aged 18 to 30 with Graves' hyperthyroidism. Each CDR3 is given with its conserved first and last residue. The D gene is left open where the match is weak. A row's size may be missing; if present it is once, few, many or a size class.

J gene | D gene | clone size | V gene | CDR3 protein | CDR3 DNA
TRBJ2-5 | - | many | TRBV29-1 | CSVVYGGTQYF | TGCAGCGTTGTTTACGGGGGGACCCAGTACTTC
TRBJ2-5 | - | - | TRBV30 | CAWSGDRGVQETQYF | TGTGCCTGGAGCGGCGACCGGGGAGTCCAAGAGACCCAGTACTTC
TRBJ2-3 | TRBD2 | many | TRBV9 | CASSLTSGGWDTQYF | TGTGCCAGCAGCCTAACTAGCGGGGGGTGGGATACGCAGTATTTT
TRBJ1-2 | - | many | TRBV12-3/TRBV12-4 | CASSSLGTGRYGYTF | TGTGCCAGCAGTTCCCTCGGAACAGGGCGCTATGGCTACACCTTC
TRBJ1-1 | - | many | TRBV6-4 | CASRRLVGGGRVEAEAFF | TGTGCCAGCAGGCGTCTGGTAGGTGGCGGAAGGGTCGAGGCTGAAGCTTTCTTT
TRBJ2-7 | - | - | TRBV6-5 | CASSYSAGNYEQYF | TGTGCCAGCAGTTACTCCGCAGGGAACTACGAGCAGTACTTC
TRBJ1-2 | - | many | TRBV4-1 | CASSQAAGTFYGYTF | TGCGCCAGCAGCCAAGCCGCCGGGACGTTTTATGGCTACACCTTC
TRBJ2-5 | - | many | TRBV29-1 | CSVDTSWAQETQYF | TGCAGCGTTGATACCAGCTGGGCCCAAGAGACCCAGTACTTC
TRBJ1-5 | - | many | TRBV20-1 | CSASYSNQPQHF | TGCAGTGCTAGCTATAGCAATCAGCCCCAGCATTTT
TRBJ2-5 | TRBD2 | - | TRBV12-3/TRBV12-4 | CASSLLAGGPSETQYF | TGTGCCAGCAGCCTTCTAGCGGGGGGGCCATCCGAGACCCAGTACTTC
TRBJ2-4 | TRBD2 | many | TRBV12-3/TRBV12-4 | CASRFRLATLLAKNIQYF | TGTGCCAGCCGCTTCAGACTAGCGACTCTCCTAGCCAAAAACATTCAGTACTTC
TRBJ1-2 | - | many | TRBV12-3/TRBV12-4 | CASATGPEGGYTF | TGTGCCAGTGCTACCGGGCCCGAGGGGGGCTACACCTTC
TRBJ2-4 | - | many | TRBV13 | CASSFVGNIQYF | TGTGCCAGCAGCTTCGTGGGTAACATTCAGTACTTC
TRBJ1-2 | - | many | TRBV30 | CAWSVGLGKGARNYGYTF | TGTGCCTGGAGTGTGGGATTAGGAAAAGGGGCTCGAAACTATGGCTACACCTTC
TRBJ2-7 | TRBD2 | many | TRBV11-2 | CASSAGLAGVQYEQYF | TGTGCCAGCAGCGCGGGACTAGCGGGGGTTCAGTACGAGCAGTACTTC
TRBJ1-1 | TRBD1 | many | TRBV28 | CASRQTGGGTEAFF | TGTGCCAGCAGACAGACAGGGGGCGGAACTGAAGCTTTCTTT